The 22 T cell receptor beta chains given below trace back to one sample, sequenced in a study of shared clonotypes between healthy human individuals. Measured with immunoSEQ multiplex PCR; TCRdb has only the in-frame clones, and not every one. The table records approximately 320,000 clones, approximately 79% of them present only once. Sequencing was performed on memory CD4+ T cells sorted from blood. Stated subset: CD45RA-negative fraction. The receptors were sampled from a man between 25 and 39 years old in good health.

The CDR3 DNA sequence: TGTGCCAGCAGGCCGTCCGGGACAGATCAATGGTACTTC. Translated: CASRPSGTDQWYF. This chain uses TRBV6-1 with TRBJ2-5; 7 nucleotides align to TRBD1. CDR1 and CDR2 (germline): MNHNS, SASEGT. The CDR3 length is 13 residues. The trim removed 6 bases at V and 13 bases at J, leaving 14 bases unmatched.

This clone was counted once. The chain couples TRBV15 to TRBJ2-1; 13 bases map to TRBD2. Germline values: CDR1 LNHNV, CDR2 YYDKDF (reference sequence). The CDR3 extends over 17 amino acids. V gave up 1 base and J gave up 4 bases; unmatched junction bases: 4. The CDR3 reads CATSRARTSGGYNEQFF. The CDR3 DNA sequence: TGTGCCACCAGCAGAGCTAGGACTAGCGGGGGATACAATGAGCAGTTCTTC.

The rearrangement uses TRBV28 and TRBJ2-5, with D perhaps matching TRBD1 or TRBD2 (6 bases each). CDR1 is MDHEN and CDR2 is SYDVKM in the germline V gene. The CDR3 sequence is 15 residues long. The V end was cut by 4 bases, the J end by 3 bases, with 15 bases between. The CDR3 bases are TGTGCCAGCAGTTCCCCTCTGGGGGGCAAAGAGACCCAGTACTTC. Amino acid sequence: CASSSPLGGKETQYF.

This chain uses TRBV5-4 with TRBJ2-1; D remains unclear. Between the trimmed V and J ends, which lost 0 bases and 1 base, there was a span of 11 bases. The CDR3 sequence is 16 residues long. Per the germline V gene, CDR1 is SGHNT and CDR2 is YYREEE (reference sequence). This CDR3 is CASSLERVTSYNEQFF. The CDR3 DNA reads as TGTGCCAGCAGCTTGGAACGGGTAACGTCCTACAATGAGCAGTTCTTC.

The V call is TRBV5-1, the J call TRBJ1-3; the match to TRBD1 covers 8 bases. CDR3 length equals 14 residues. The junction had 8 bases not matched to a gene; V was cut back by 4 bases and J by 8 bases. Germline-derived CDR1 and CDR2 are SGHRS and YFSETQ. CDR3 DNA: TGCGCCAGCAGCCCGGGACAGGACTCGGACACCATATATTTT. Protein: CASSPGQDSDTIYF.

This chain connects TRBV9 to TRBJ2-2; 10 bases match TRBD2. V lost 6 bases, J lost 7 bases, and 9 bases stayed unmatched. CDR3 length equals 15 residues. Germline lookup yields CDR1 SGDLS and CDR2 YYNGEE. Here the CDR3 reads CASNPSGRGDGELFF. CDR3 sequence (DNA): TGTGCCAGCAACCCTAGCGGGAGAGGGGACGGGGAGCTGTTTTTT.

V and J are TRBV7-7 and TRBJ2-5; 7 nucleotides align to TRBD2. The germline CDR1 and CDR2 sequences are SSHAT and FNYEAQ (reference sequence). The CDR3 spans 14 residues. Germline trimming cut 5 bases from V and 7 bases from J; bases unmatched to any gene: 10. CDR3 residues: CASSPAGALGTQYF. CDR3 in DNA: TGTGCCAGCAGCCCGGCGGGAGCCCTCGGGACCCAGTACTTC.

This clone was counted only a few times. The V call is TRBV5-6, the J call TRBJ2-4, with TRBD1 matching 9 bases. The CDR3 loop spans 16 amino acids. Germline CDR1 and CDR2: SGHDT and YYEEEE. Trimming took 4 bases from V and 7 from J; bases not matched to a gene: 12. CDR3 in amino acids: CASSGADDRGVNIQYF. In nucleotides, the CDR3 is TGTGCCAGCAGCGGGGCAGATGACAGGGGGGTCAACATTCAGTACTTC.

The chain couples TRBV5-1 to TRBJ1-3; D gene ambiguous. The CDR3 has 15 residues. V shed 0 bases and J shed 4 bases, with 11 bases lying between them. Germline loops: CDR1 SGHRS, CDR2 YFSETQ. This CDR3 reads CASSLASGSGNTIYF. CDR3 nucleotides: TGCGCCAGCAGCTTGGCCTCGGGCTCGGGAAACACCATATATTTT.

This rearrangement joins TRBV2 to TRBJ1-2, with 7 bases that match TRBD1. The CDR3 sequence is 12 residues long. Germline V gene lookup returns CDR1 SNHLY and CDR2 FYNNEI. Germline trimming cut 6 bases from V and 4 bases from J; bases unmatched to any gene: 2. CDR3 region: CASRTGSYGYTF. CDR3 nucleotides: TGTGCCAGCAGGACAGGGAGCTATGGCTACACCTTC.

This chain uses TRBV28 with TRBJ2-7, with 8 bases aligning to TRBD1. J was trimmed by 6 bases and V by 4 bases; bases with no gene match: 11. CDR1 and CDR2 (germline): MDHEN, SYDVKM. This CDR3 has 15 amino acids. In DNA form, the CDR3 reads TGTGCCAGCAGTTCCCAGGGGACAGGAGACTCCGAGCAGTACTTC. Its protein is CASSSQGTGDSEQYF.

This clone was counted a few times. The V and J genes are TRBV6-5 and TRBJ1-2; D is unresolved. This CDR3 comprises 15 residues. The germline V and J ends were trimmed by 0 bases and 6 bases, with 14 bases remaining between them. Germline V gene lookup returns CDR1 MNHEY and CDR2 SVGAGI. This chain's CDR3 is CASSYSIATRDGYTF. The DNA of the CDR3 is TGTGCCAGCAGTTACTCGATCGCCACCCGGGATGGCTACACCTTC.

The V gene is TRBV5-6, the J gene TRBJ2-5; D remains ambiguous. The J call may be faulty, since TRBJ2-7 better matches the DNA end. Per the germline V gene, CDR1 is SGHDT and CDR2 is YYEEEE. The length of the CDR3 is 15 residues. The CDR3 DNA sequence: TGTGCCAGCAGCTTGGGGTCGCTCAGAATCTACGAGCAGTACTTC. Translated: CASSLGSLRIYEQYF.

This clone came up once. This chain links TRBV6-5 with TRBJ2-3; 7 nucleotides agree with TRBD2. This CDR3 spans 13 amino acids. The V gene end was trimmed by 11 bases and the J gene end by 4 bases; junction bases not matched to a gene: 9. Germline CDR1 is MNHEY and CDR2 is SVGAGI. Here the CDR3 reads CAVREAGADTQYF. CDR3 nucleotide sequence: TGTGCCGTCCGGGAGGCCGGGGCAGATACGCAGTATTTT.

V and J are TRBV5-1 and TRBJ2-6; no definite D call. Germline assignment: CDR1 SGHRS and CDR2 YFSETQ. This CDR3 contains 17 residues. Trimming pared 1 base from V and 2 bases from J, leaving 13 bases between. The CDR3 nucleotides read TGCGCCAGCAGCTTGATGCCTAGTACCCCTGGGGCCAACGTCCTGACTTTC. Protein product: CASSLMPSTPGANVLTF.

This clone has a handful of counts. The gene calls are TRBV19 and TRBJ1-1; D not resolved. The germline V gene has CDR1 LNHDA and CDR2 SQIVND (reference sequence). The CDR3 is 13 residues long. The ends were cut back, 8 bases at V and 0 bases at J, with 10 bases in the middle. CDR3 DNA: TGTGCCAGTCGACCCCATGTGAACACTGAAGCTTTCTTT. Its protein product is CASRPHVNTEAFF. Looking up the rest from reference TRBV19 and TRBJ1-1 gives the full variable domain: DGGITQSPKYLFRKEGQNVTLSCEQNLNHDAMYWYRQDPGQGLRLIYYSQIVNDFQKGDIAEGYSVSREKKESFPLTVTSAQKNPTAFYLCASRPHVNTEAFFGQGTRLTVV.

The rearrangement uses TRBV18 and TRBJ2-7, with a possible D match to TRBD1 (5 bases). This CDR3 is 12 amino acids long. V lost 6 bases and J lost 7, with 13 bases in between. Germline assignment: CDR1 KGHSH and CDR2 LQKENI. Here the CDR3 reads CASSSDIGEQYF. CDR3 nucleotides: TGTGCCAGCTCTTCGGACATAGGGGAGCAGTACTTC.

V and J are TRBV5-4 and TRBJ2-3; 13 positions match TRBD2. The length of the CDR3 is 17 residues. Germline V CDR1 and CDR2: SGHNT, YYREEE (reference sequence). J gave up 2 bases and V 3 bases, and 6 bases lay outside the gene matches. Here the CDR3 reads CASSSPLAGGFTDTQYF. CDR3 sequence (DNA): TGTGCCAGCAGCTCGCCACTAGCGGGAGGGTTCACAGATACGCAGTATTTT.

The chain recombines TRBV27 with TRBJ2-3; possibly TRBD2 for D (5 bases). V lost 5 bases and J lost 1, with 16 bases in between. This CDR3 is built from 16 residues. Germline CDR1 reads MNHEY; CDR2 reads SMNVEV (reference sequence). The CDR3 DNA reads as TGTGCCAGCAGTCCCCCGCTCCCGCGGGGCACAGATACGCAGTATTTT. This translates into CASSPPLPRGTDTQYF.

The CDR3 DNA reads as TGCGCCAGGGGGGGGGACACCTATAGCAATCAGCCCCAGCATTTT. Its translation: CARGGDTYSNQPQHF. This sequence joins TRBV10-1 and TRBJ1-5; maybe TRBD1 (6 bases). Trimming removed 9 bases at V and 0 bases at J, with 15 bases between. Looked up from germline, CDR1 is WNHNN and CDR2 is SYGVQD (reference sequence). CDR3 length: 15 amino acids.

This clone was detected once. The rearrangement links TRBV5-1 to TRBJ2-5; no reliable D call. The CDR3 runs 14 residues. CDR1 and CDR2 from the germline V gene are SGHRS and YFSETQ. V lost 1 base, J lost 2 bases, and 9 bases lay in between. Here the CDR3 reads CASSLHSFQETQYF. The CDR3 nucleotides read TGCGCCAGCAGCTTGCACAGCTTTCAAGAGACCCAGTACTTC.

This chain uses TRBV9 with TRBJ2-3, with D perhaps matching TRBD1 or TRBD2 (6 bases each). Looked up from germline, CDR1 is SGDLS and CDR2 is YYNGEE. CDR3 length: 14 amino acids. Trimming removed 0 bases at V and 10 bases at J, with 15 bases between. The CDR3 sequence: CASSVGDTGTPQYF. CDR3 coding DNA: TGTGCCAGCAGCGTAGGGGACACCGGGACTCCGCAGTATTTT. Full variable domain (missing parts from reference TRBV9 and TRBJ2-3): DSGVTQTPKHLITATGQRVTLRCSPRSGDLSVYWYQQSLDQGLQFLIQYYNGEERAKGNILERFSAQQFPDLHSELNLSSLELGDSALYFCASSVGDTGTPQYFGPGTRLTVL.